This T cell receptor (beta chain) stems from a study of blood T cells in healthy people across ages. General observations from the study: Age advanced and TCR beta diversity per million T cells fell, roughly linearly. Long-lived donors carried more naive CD4+ cells and greater diversity than aged donors.

A second PCR, run for 7 to 11 cycles, used a sample-barcoded 5' primer plus a J-beta primer mix. TCRdb re-called the 5' RACE reads with MiXCR, one entry per CDR3 protein. Among about 680,000 distinct CDR3 sequences listed, over 45% were seen once. Regarding this clonotype: What it binds is not known.

The receptor was derived from a woman aged 55-69 years in good health. Sequenced input: blood.

In nucleotides, the CDR3 is TGCAGCGTTGGTAATAGGGGAGGGACCCAGTACTTC. As protein: CSVGNRGGTQYF. V is TRBV29-1 and J is TRBJ2-5, with D possibly TRBD2 on 6 matching bases. CDR3 length: 12 amino acids. Per germline, CDR1 SQVTM and CDR2 ANQGSEA. Trimming left V 4 bases short and J 7 bases short, with 13 bases between.